Listed here are 26 T cell receptor beta chains from one sample, sequenced in a study of CD8 T cells in ankylosing spondylitis. TCRdb redid the calling of the 5' RACE reads with MiXCR, one entry per CDR3 protein. The sample carries fewer than 350,000 distinct CDR3 sequences, approximately 10% recorded once. Sequencing used blood, either unsorted or a sorted T cell fraction (not recorded which). The receptors were gathered from a female donor with ankylosing spondylitis or in good health (not recorded which).

The chain is built from TRBV2 and TRBJ2-2; the match to TRBD2 covers 11 bases. The CDR3 extends over 15 amino acids. Germline V gives CDR1 SNHLY, CDR2 FYNNEI. V was clipped by 6 bases and J by 2 bases; unmatched bases: 2. CDR3 sequence reads: CASRGLADNTGELFF. As DNA, the CDR3 is TGTGCCAGCAGGGGACTAGCGGACAACACCGGGGAGCTGTTTTTT.

This clonotype has a count of ten or more. The chain couples TRBV5-1 to TRBJ2-3, with unresolved D. CDR1 SGHRS and CDR2 YFSETQ come from the germline V gene. The germline V and J ends were trimmed by 6 bases and 6 bases, with 17 bases remaining between them. This CDR3 is built from 14 residues. CDR3 bases: TGCGCCAGCACCATCCATCGTGAGAGGGATACGCAGTATTTT. Encoded protein: CASTIHRERDTQYF.

With regard to this clonotype: Given a much more abundant clone one base away, this may be a read error. This rearrangement joins TRBV20-1 to TRBJ2-7; possible D gene TRBD2, 5 bases. The CDR3 contains 13 residues. CDR1 DFQATT and CDR2 SNEGSKA come from the germline V gene (reference sequence). Between the trimmed V and J ends, which lost 6 bases and 6 bases, there was a span of 18 bases. In nucleotides, the CDR3 is TGCAGTGCGAGGTCAGGACTTACCTTCGAGCAGTACTTC. It encodes CSARSGLTFEQYF.

On this clonotype: One junction end disagrees with the germline gene, perhaps due to a read error. The chain employs TRBV20-1 and TRBJ1-5, with D possibly matching TRBD1 (6 bases). The CDR3 length is 17 residues. Germline V gene sequence: CDR1 DFQATT, CDR2 SNEGSKA (reference sequence). DNA of the CDR3: TGCTGTGCTAGAGATCTCGGGGGGGCTGTTAGCAATCAGCCCCAGCATTTT. This gives the protein CCARDLGGAVSNQPQHF.

At least ten counts were recorded for this clonotype. The chain couples TRBV10-3 to TRBJ1-2; unclear D gene. Between the trimmed V and J ends, which lost 8 bases and 7 bases, there was a span of 11 bases. The germline V gene has CDR1 ENHRY and CDR2 SYGVKD. This CDR3 contains 11 residues. The CDR3 bases are TGTGCCATCCAAGGCGAAGGTGGCTACACCTTC. It codes for CAIQGEGGYTF.

This clonotype was seen more than once but under ten times. The genes are TRBV5-1 and TRBJ2-7; D tentatively reads TRBD1 or TRBD2 (5 bases each). Germline-derived CDR1 and CDR2 are SGHRS and YFSETQ. Trimming took 4 bases from V and 3 from J, leaving 17 bases between them. This CDR3 spans 15 amino acids. In DNA form, the CDR3 reads TGCGCCAGCAGCCAGGGACCCGAGAGTAGCTACGAGCAGTACTTC. This encodes CASSQGPESSYEQYF.

This clonotype occurred a few times. The gene calls are TRBV28 and TRBJ2-7; D is possibly TRBD1 or TRBD2 (6 bases each). The CDR3 runs to 14 residues. V was cut by 1 base and J by 4 bases, with 11 bases left in between. CDR1 MDHEN and CDR2 SYDVKM come from the germline V gene. DNA of the CDR3: TGTGCCAGCAGTTTATTGGGGGGCGGGTACGAGCAGTACTTC. Amino acid sequence: CASSLLGGGYEQYF.

This clonotype was recorded at least ten times. The chain couples TRBV11-1 to TRBJ2-3; unclear D gene. The CDR3 runs to 13 residues. V shed 5 bases and J shed 6 bases, with 12 bases lying between them. Germline CDR1 SGHAT, CDR2 FQDESV (reference sequence). The CDR3 reads CASSLTFVDTQYF. In DNA, the CDR3 is TGTGCCAGCAGCCTAACGTTTGTCGATACGCAGTATTTT.

This clonotype occurred many times. This chain uses TRBV5-1 with TRBJ1-4; D is unresolved. The germline V gene has CDR1 SGHRS and CDR2 YFSETQ. The CDR3 totals 15 residues. V shed 2 bases and J shed 3 bases, with 11 bases lying between them. The CDR3 DNA is TGCGCCAGCAGCTTATTAGGGATGTCTAATGAAAAACTGTTTTTT. Amino acid sequence: CASSLLGMSNEKLFF.

This clonotype was seen a handful of times. The chain couples TRBV6-1 to TRBJ2-3; D gene uncertain. The CDR3 loop spans 14 amino acids. Germline CDR1 is MNHNS and CDR2 is SASEGT. V lost 8 bases, J lost 2 bases, and 14 bases lay in between. CDR3 protein: CASGLSSYTDTQYF. The CDR3 DNA sequence: TGTGCCAGCGGTCTGAGCTCTTACACAGATACGCAGTATTTT.

The chain combines TRBV20-1 with TRBJ1-2; 10 nucleotides line up with TRBD1. Germline loops: CDR1 DFQATT, CDR2 SNEGSKA (reference sequence). The CDR3 spans 14 residues. J lost 7 bases, V lost 5 bases, and 10 bases had no gene match. The CDR3 bases are TGCAGTGCTCGCCCGGGACAGGGGCCCGGTGGCTACACCTTC. Protein: CSARPGQGPGGYTF.

This clonotype was counted ten times or more. V gene TRBV20-1 combines with J gene TRBJ2-5; perhaps TRBD1 as D (5 bases). V was pared by 5 bases and J by 4 bases, with 20 bases between. The germline V gene has CDR1 DFQATT and CDR2 SNEGSKA (reference sequence). There are 15 residues in the CDR3. The CDR3, as DNA: TGCAGTGCTTCCGAAGGGGCTGCCCTCGGAGAGACCCAGTACTTC. Protein: CSASEGAALGETQYF.

This clonotype was observed many times. The V gene is TRBV29-1, the J gene TRBJ1-2, with D possibly being TRBD1 (5 bases). Germline V gene lookup returns CDR1 SQVTM and CDR2 ANQGSEA. This CDR3 comprises 17 residues. V was cut by 1 base and J by 3 bases, with 21 bases left in between. CDR3: CSVEVAHRWTTHYGYTF. DNA of the CDR3: TGCAGCGTTGAAGTGGCCCACCGATGGACAACTCACTATGGCTACACCTTC. The whole variable domain, filled in from reference TRBV29-1 and TRBJ1-2, reads SAVISQKPSRDICQRGTSLTIQCQVDSQVTMMFWYRQQPGQSLTLIATANQGSEATYESGFVIDKFPISRPNLTFSTLTVSNMSPEDSSIYLCSVEVAHRWTTHYGYTFGSGTRLTVV.

The J gene is TRBJ2-2, the V gene TRBV5-4, with D unclear. Germline V gene data show CDR1 as SGHNT and CDR2 as YYREEE (reference sequence). Between the trimmed V and J ends, which lost 3 bases and 3 bases, there was a span of 9 bases. CDR3 length equals 14 residues. CDR3 coding DNA: TGTGCCAGCAGCTCAAATGTCGACACCGGGGAGCTGTTTTTT. It is translated as CASSSNVDTGELFF.

This clonotype was recorded many times. The chain carries TRBV7-8 and TRBJ2-7; D possibly corresponds to TRBD2 (5 bases). The CDR3 covers 15 residues. V was clipped by 5 bases and J by 2 bases, with 16 bases between them. Germline CDR1 reads SGHVS; CDR2 reads FQNEAQ. The CDR3 bases are TGTGCCAGCAGCCCGAGACCTCCGGGGACCTACGAGCAGTACTTC. Translation gives CASSPRPPGTYEQYF. Full variable domain (missing parts from reference TRBV7-8 and TRBJ2-7): GAGVSQSPRYKVAKRGQDVALRCDPISGHVSLFWYQQALGQGPEFLTYFQNEAQLDKSGLPSDRFFAERPEGSVSTLKIQRTQQEDSAVYLCASSPRPPGTYEQYFGPGTRLTVT.

This clonotype was counted ten times or more. The chain employs TRBV5-1 and TRBJ1-1; TRBD1 matches at 8 bases. The germline V gene has CDR1 SGHRS and CDR2 YFSETQ. Trimming cost V 2 bases and J 6 bases; bases outside gene matches: 9. The length of the CDR3 is 15 residues. CDR3 in DNA: TGCGCCAGCAGCTTATCCTCACAGGGGGGATCTGAAGCTTTCTTT. Translating it yields CASSLSSQGGSEAFF.

This clonotype was observed many times. The chain employs TRBV29-1 and TRBJ2-7; 8 nucleotides agree with TRBD1. V shed 4 bases, J shed 6 bases, and the junction held 8 bases outside the gene matches. The germline V gene has CDR1 SQVTM and CDR2 ANQGSEA. The CDR3 sequence is 13 residues long. The CDR3 is CSVVSGTGGEQYF. The DNA for the CDR3 is TGCAGCGTTGTTTCAGGGACAGGAGGCGAGCAGTACTTC.

This clonotype was seen at least ten times. The V call is TRBV20-1, the J call TRBJ2-3; 10 nucleotides align to TRBD2. Germline V gene sequence: CDR1 DFQATT, CDR2 SNEGSKA (reference sequence). There are 17 residues in the CDR3. Germline trimming cut 5 bases from V and 2 bases from J; bases unmatched to any gene: 13. CDR3 sequence reads: CSASRSSGGFNTDTQYF. The CDR3 bases are TGCAGTGCTTCCAGGTCTAGCGGGGGATTTAACACAGATACGCAGTATTTT.

This clonotype was recorded at least ten times. The chain uses TRBV6-1 and TRBJ2-5, with 9 bases that match TRBD1. Trimming took 5 bases from V and 1 from J; bases not matched to a gene: 17. This CDR3 is 19 amino acids long. Germline CDR1 MNHNS, CDR2 SASEGT. CDR3 bases: TGTGCCAGCAGTATGCCCGGGACAGGGTCGTTTGTAAGCCAAGAGACCCAGTACTTC. It translates to CASSMPGTGSFVSQETQYF.

In this sample, this clonotype turned up many times. The J gene is TRBJ2-7, the V gene TRBV4-2; D may be TRBD2 (6 bases). V dropped 0 bases and J dropped 4 bases, with 16 bases sitting between them. CDR3 length: 16 amino acids. In germline, CDR1 is LGHNA, CDR2 YNFKEQ. CDR3 bases: TGTGCCAGCAGCCAAGACGGTATGACTAGTCAGTACGAGCAGTACTTC. This translates into CASSQDGMTSQYEQYF.

This clonotype appeared many times. J is TRBJ2-7 and V is TRBV12-3 or TRBV12-4; tentative D call: TRBD2 (5 bases). The CDR3 consists of 14 residues. Trimming took 3 bases from V and 6 from J, leaving 15 bases between them. DNA of the CDR3: TGTGCCAGCAGTTTTTGGGGTAGCGCCGGCGAGCAGTACTTC. Translated, it gives CASSFWGSAGEQYF.

This clonotype was seen many times. The gene calls are TRBV29-1 and TRBJ2-7; D is unresolved. Germline assignment: CDR1 SQVTM and CDR2 ANQGSEA. This CDR3 is 12 amino acids long. Trimming took off 1 base at V and 6 bases at J, with 10 bases between the two ends. The CDR3 DNA reads TGCAGCGTTGAAGTTGGTGGCGCCGAGCAGTACTTC. Amino acids: CSVEVGGAEQYF.

Details on this clonotype: A much more abundant neighbour one base away suggests this may be a read error. The rearrangement uses TRBV20-1 and TRBJ1-1; 8 nucleotides line up with TRBD1. This CDR3 is 12 amino acids long. CDR1 and CDR2 from the germline V gene are DFQATT and SNEGSKA (reference sequence). CDR3 protein: CSAWTGNIEAFF. CDR3 DNA: TGCAGTGCTTGGACAGGGAACATTGAAGCTTTCTTT.

This clonotype was seen just once. The chain carries TRBV9 and TRBJ2-7, with a tentative D call TRBD2 (6 bases). Per germline, CDR1 SGDLS and CDR2 YYNGEE. Trimming took off 3 bases at V and 3 bases at J, with 13 bases between the two ends. CDR3 length: 14 residues. CDR3 protein: CASSGGGTNYEQYF. The DNA of the CDR3 is TGTGCCAGCAGCGGGGGAGGCACGAACTACGAGCAGTACTTC.

V gene TRBV25-1 combines with J gene TRBJ2-7; TRBD1 matches 11 bases. Germline-derived CDR1 and CDR2 are MGHDK and SYGVNS. The CDR3 is 17 amino acids. Unmatched junction bases numbered 9, after V lost 4 bases and J lost 1 base. The CDR3 is CASSAKPGTGGSYEQYF. The DNA for the CDR3 is TGTGCCAGCAGTGCAAAACCCGGGACAGGGGGTTCCTACGAGCAGTACTTC.

A few counts support this clonotype. The V and J genes are TRBV20-1 and TRBJ2-1; 9 nucleotides match TRBD2. Germline V gene lookup returns CDR1 DFQATT and CDR2 SNEGSKA (reference sequence). V lost 4 bases and J lost 7; bases outside the gene matches: 11. The CDR3 extends over 15 amino acids. The CDR3 region is CSATRTSGFSNEQFF. The CDR3 region has the DNA TGCAGTGCTACCAGAACTAGCGGGTTCTCTAATGAGCAGTTCTTC.